The entry below describes one T cell receptor (beta chain). Its antigen remains unidentified. Each TCR beta cDNA library carried unique molecular identifiers. TCRdb itself ran the PCR reads through MiXCR, one entry per CDR3 protein. The repertoire holds about 540,000 distinct CDR3 sequences, with around a third as singletons. This sample is part of a study of post-analysis software for immune sequencing data. General study findings and limits: A handful of TRBV segments were significantly more frequent in patients than in controls. TRBV5-6, TRBV5-1 and TRBV20-1 were among these segments.

The V end was cut by 0 bases, the J end by 1 base, with 19 bases between. There are 18 residues in the CDR3. From germline, CDR1 is SGDLS and CDR2 YYNGEE. The TCR was taken from a girl between 2 and 17 years old with multiple sclerosis. This chain uses TRBV9 with TRBJ1-2; D is ambiguous. The sample consisted of blood. CDR3: CASSVEPAPRDLNYGYTF. As DNA, the CDR3 is TGTGCCAGCAGCGTAGAACCCGCGCCGAGGGATCTTAACTATGGCTACACCTTC.